The 18 T cell receptor beta chains given below trace back to one sample, sequenced in a study of metastatic and nonmetastatic thyroid tumors. Every patient underwent thyroid surgery untreated. TCRdb re-called the PCR reads with MiXCR. The sample holds 25,000 to 30,000 clones; approximately 16% are singletons and the top ten take 6% to 7%. The specimen was blood. The source is a male donor with papillary thyroid cancer or a benign thyroid nodule (not recorded which). Some clones in this sample may be carry-over from other donors' samples.

The CDR3 region has the DNA TGTGCCAGCTCACCGCGGCAGAACGGTGAGCAGTTCTTC. Translating gives CASSPRQNGEQFF. J is TRBJ2-1 and V is TRBV18; D remains ambiguous. The germline V and J ends were trimmed by 3 bases and 9 bases, with 12 bases remaining between them. The germline V gene has CDR1 KGHSH and CDR2 LQKENI. This CDR3 region has 13 residues.

The chain joins TRBV18 to TRBJ2-3, with D unclear. Trimming took off 5 bases at V and 3 bases at J, with 6 bases between the two ends. The CDR3 covers 12 residues. From germline, CDR1 is KGHSH and CDR2 LQKENI. This CDR3 reads CASSSDTDTQYF. As DNA, the CDR3 is TGTGCCAGCTCATCGGATACAGATACGCAGTATTTT.

In its sample, this clone was seen many times. The chain links TRBV30 to TRBJ1-4, with 7 bases aligning to TRBD1. The V gene's germline CDR1 is GTSNPN and CDR2 SVGIG (reference sequence). V lost 4 bases, J lost 4 bases, and 9 bases stayed unmatched. This CDR3 spans 15 amino acids. The CDR3 bases are TGTGCCTGGACCGAGGGGACAGAGTTTAATGAAAAACTGTTTTTT. It translates to CAWTEGTEFNEKLFF.

At least ten counts were recorded for this clone. The rearrangement links TRBV10-3 to TRBJ1-2, with D maybe TRBD1 (5 bases). Germline V CDR1 and CDR2: ENHRY, SYGVKD. Trimming shortened V by 6 bases and J by 4 bases, and 15 bases separated the two germline ends. The CDR3 covers 14 residues. CDR3 in DNA: TGTGCCATCAGAAGGGACCTAGGAGGCTATGGCTACACCTTC. It translates to CAIRRDLGGYGYTF.

The table lists this clone with many counts. V gene TRBV9 combines with J gene TRBJ2-1; 8 positions match TRBD2. The CDR3 has 15 amino acids. CDR1 is SGDLS and CDR2 is YYNGEE in the germline V gene. J gave up 3 bases and V 2 bases, and 4 bases lay outside the gene matches. The CDR3 region has the DNA TGTGCCAGCAGCGTGGATACTAGCGGCTACAATGAGCAGTTCTTC. It specifies CASSVDTSGYNEQFF.

This clone was detected ten times or more. V gene TRBV27 combines with J gene TRBJ2-1; 13 bases agree with TRBD2. CDR3 length equals 16 residues. With 5 bases clipped from V and 6 bases from J, the junction kept 7 bases outside the gene matches. The germline gives CDR1 MNHEY, CDR2 SMNVEV (reference sequence). The CDR3 sequence: CASSLVGLAGSNEQFF. As DNA, the CDR3 is TGTGCCAGCAGTCTAGTGGGACTAGCGGGGAGCAATGAGCAGTTCTTC.

The chain has TRBV11-2 and TRBJ2-7, with D possibly being TRBD1 (5 bases). Germline CDR1 is SGHAT and CDR2 is FQNNGV. The germline V and J ends were trimmed by 4 bases and 2 bases, with 9 bases remaining between them. The CDR3 totals 13 residues. The CDR3, as DNA: TGTGCCAGCAGCTACACAGGTGCCTACGAGCAGTACTTC. Amino acid sequence: CASSYTGAYEQYF. The variable domain in full, completed from reference TRBV11-2 and TRBJ2-7, reads EAGVAQSPRYKIIEKRQSVAFWCNPISGHATLYWYQQILGQGPKLLIQFQNNGVVDDSQLPKDRFSAERLKGVDSTLKIQPAKLEDSAVYLCASSYTGAYEQYFGPGTRLTVT.

This clone was recorded at least ten times. The V and J genes are TRBV6-1 and TRBJ2-5; possibly TRBD2 for D (6 bases). The length of the CDR3 is 13 residues. Germline CDR1 is MNHNS and CDR2 is SASEGT. Deletions cut 10 bases from V and 5 bases from J, with 17 bases between. The CDR3 DNA reads as TGTGCCACCCGCGGGGCAGGCGGGGAGACCCAGTACTTC. It is translated as CATRGAGGETQYF.

This clone was observed a single time. The J gene is TRBJ2-7, the V gene TRBV7-6; 8 nucleotides agree with TRBD2. The CDR3 has 14 residues. The ends lost 5 bases at V and 6 bases at J; junction bases unmatched: 9. From germline, CDR1 is SGHVS and CDR2 FNYEAQ. The chain's CDR3 is CASSLSGSTPEQYF. CDR3 nucleotides: TGTGCCAGCAGCCTGAGCGGGAGTACCCCCGAGCAGTACTTC. Filled out from reference TRBV7-6 and TRBJ2-7, the complete variable domain reads GAGVSQSPRYKVTKRGQDVALRCDPISGHVSLYWYRQALGQGPEFLTYFNYEAQQDKSGLPNDRFSAERPEGSISTLTIQRTEQRDSAMYRCASSLSGSTPEQYFGPGTRLTVT.

This clone has a handful of counts. The chain recombines TRBV6-1 with TRBJ2-7; 13 bases are shared with TRBD2. J gave up 7 bases and V 5 bases, and 5 bases lay outside the gene matches. The CDR3 covers 14 residues. CDR1 is MNHNS, CDR2 SASEGT, per germline. CDR3 bases: TGTGCCAGCAGTAAGCCGGGACTAGCGGGGGAGCAGTACTTC. Amino acid sequence: CASSKPGLAGEQYF.

In this sample, this clone turned up many times. The chain has TRBV19 and TRBJ1-1; the D is unclear. The germline V gene has CDR1 LNHDA and CDR2 SQIVND (reference sequence). The CDR3 sequence is 12 residues long. V lost 6 bases, J lost 2 bases, and 7 bases lay in between. The CDR3 coding sequence is TGTGCCAGTAGAGAATTCAACACTGAAGCTTTCTTT. It is translated as CASREFNTEAFF.

A word on this clone: This may come from a read error, since a much larger clone is one base off. The J gene is TRBJ2-6, the V gene TRBV13, with TRBD2 matching over 8 bases. CDR3 length equals 19 residues. J lost 3 bases, V lost 11 bases, and 21 bases had no gene match. Germline V CDR1 and CDR2: PRHDT, FYEKMQ (reference sequence). CDR3 sequence reads: CAGGPSQWSGRGGANVLTF. DNA for the CDR3: TGTGCCGGCGGCCCCTCTCAGTGGAGCGGGAGAGGTGGGGCCAACGTCCTGACTTTC. Based on the CDR3 plus reference TRBV13 and TRBJ2-6, the full variable domain is AAGVIQSPRHLIKEKRETATLKCYPIPRHDTVYWYQQGPGQDPQFLISFYEKMQSDKGSIPDRFSAQQFSDYHSELNMSSLELGDSALYFCAGGPSQWSGRGGANVLTFGAGSRLTVL.

The table lists this clone with many counts. The sample carries other DNA sequences with the same CDR3. Here the CDR3 reads CSVGTGGYNEQFF. The CDR3 DNA reads as TGCAGCGTCGGGACAGGGGGCTACAATGAGCAGTTCTTC. The chain combines TRBV29-1 with TRBJ2-1; 11 bases line up with TRBD1. J gave up 3 bases and V 6 bases, and 1 base lay outside the gene matches. The CDR3 has 13 amino acids. The germline CDR1 and CDR2 sequences are SQVTM and ANQGSEA.

This clone showed up just a few times. The chain links TRBV4-1 to TRBJ2-7, with 7 nucleotides matching TRBD1. The trim removed 5 bases at V and 2 bases at J, leaving 12 bases unmatched. Per the germline V gene, CDR1 is MGHRA and CDR2 is YSYEKL. The CDR3 consists of 16 residues. The DNA for the CDR3 is TGCGCCAGCAGCGAGAGATGGCACAGGGGCGCCTACGAGCAGTACTTC. This encodes CASSERWHRGAYEQYF.

Many counts were recorded for this clone. A much more abundant neighbour one base away suggests this may be a read error. Other nucleotide sequences in the sample specify the same CDR3. V is TRBV7-9 and J is TRBJ2-5; D unresolved. The CDR3 runs to 11 residues. CDR1 and CDR2 from the germline V gene are SEHNR and FQNEAQ (reference sequence). The CDR3 region is CASKLGQTQYF. CDR3 nucleotide sequence: TGCGCCAGTAAATTAGGGCAGACCCAGTACTTC.

This clone was recorded at least ten times. The rearrangement uses TRBV5-4 and TRBJ1-2; 7 bases map to TRBD1. The CDR3 sequence is 15 residues long. The trim removed 4 bases at V and 2 bases at J, leaving 8 bases unmatched. CDR1 and CDR2 (germline): SGHNT, YYREEE (reference sequence). CDR3 DNA: TGTGCCAGCAGCCGGGACAGCTGGCGAAACTATGGCTACACCTTC. Translating gives CASSRDSWRNYGYTF.

This clone appeared many times. The chain joins TRBV3-1 to TRBJ2-2; TRBD1 agrees at 7 bases. Germline V gene data show CDR1 as LGHDT and CDR2 as YNNKEL (reference sequence). The CDR3 sequence is 20 residues long. Unmatched junction bases numbered 16, after V lost 2 bases and J lost 1 base. CDR3 DNA sequence: TGTGCCAGCAGCCAAAGTTTCAGGGACCCGGGACAGCAGAACACCGGGGAGCTGTTTTTT. It yields the protein CASSQSFRDPGQQNTGELFF.

This rearrangement joins TRBV30 to TRBJ1-4; tentatively, D is TRBD1 (5 bases). Trimming pared 0 bases from V and 0 bases from J, leaving 20 bases between. This CDR3 comprises 19 residues. The V gene's germline CDR1 is GTSNPN and CDR2 SVGIG (reference sequence). The CDR3 here is CAWSVREGLSLATNEKLFF. CDR3 coding DNA: TGTGCCTGGAGTGTACGAGAGGGGCTATCCCTTGCAACTAATGAAAAACTGTTTTTT.